This T cell receptor beta chain is from a study of blood T cell repertoires in COVID-19. The overall study: Acute and convalescent COVID-19 specimens originated in the United States, Italy and Spain. T cells, B-cell-depleted T cells, or PBMCs provided the cDNA or gDNA that served as material.

This CDR3 comprises 19 residues. V lost 3 bases to trimming and J lost 2 bases, with 23 bases between them. Per germline, CDR1 SGHVS and CDR2 FNYEAQ. Source study methods: Reference gene primers were amplified, and this amplification served to estimate nucleated cell counts. The method was immunoSEQ multiplex PCR; TCRdb's version includes in-frame clones alone and lacks a portion of them. D and trimming come from the DNA, and the V and J calls and clone size come from that table. The top ten clones hold around 10% of a sample with 45,000 or so clones, about nine tenths of them seen once. The clonotype was recovered from a human donor in a cohort sampled during active COVID-19. This chain connects TRBV7-6 to TRBJ2-1; D is perhaps TRBD1 (7 bases). Sequenced: peripheral blood. The CDR3, as DNA: TGTGCCAGCAGCTTTGGGGCGGGGCGGGGCCAGGGGGCCTACAATGAGCAGTTCTTC. Translating it yields CASSFGAGRGQGAYNEQFF.